What follows describes a single T cell receptor beta chain. This clonotype showed up just a few times. Its antigen remains unidentified. Base qualities are not provided; no much larger clone lies one nucleotide away. Spanning cysteine to phenylalanine, the CDR3 consists of 12 amino acids. The only DNA kept is the CDR3, 36 bases in frame from the first base. From a lookup of the germline V gene (reference sequence), CDR1 and CDR2 are MNHNY and SVGAGI. Trimming removed 5 bases from V and 10 bases from J; the gene matches leave 5 bases unexplained. This record belongs to a study of identical twins (dated by TCRdb to 2015 to 2016). Regarding the complete study: To test whether fetal clonotypes persist, the study used deep sequencing on TCR alpha and beta repertoires from monozygotic twins, unrelated adults of various ages, and cord blood. To rule out contamination, replicate twin experiments were performed at different times with different library preparation protocols.

Results and caveats for the whole study, not just this receptor: Out-of-frame TCR alpha sequences shared between twins showed an excess of low generation-probability sequences compared with coincidental sharing between unrelated individuals. Out-of-frame TCR alpha sharing in monozygotic twins was systematically underestimated by recombination models, whereas sharing between unrelated individuals was in agreement with the recombination models. Because the same donors could not be followed over many years, conclusions were based on cross-sectional statistical analysis. Invariant T cells such as MAIT and iNKT could partly confound zero-insertion analyses, though diverse VJ usage argued against this for most clonotypes. The excess sharing between twins in beta out-of-frame sequences was weaker because fewer shared sequences reduced the signal-to-noise ratio. Fewer insertions were carried by abundant cord blood beta clonotypes, a similar but weaker trend appeared in young adult naive repertoires, and no such trend appeared in memory repertoires.

The library was made by 5' RACE. Instrument on record: Illumina HiSeq 2000. A universal primer binding site was introduced by template switching, and a unique molecular identifier was present in the final cDNA, enabling accurate counting of TCR cDNA molecules. First-strand cDNA for TCR alpha and beta chains was synthesized from specific primers in the conserved constant-segment region. To control for contamination, each cDNA library was double barcoded with a SMART-Mk sample barcode plus Illumina barcodes. TruSeq adapter sequences and Illumina sample barcodes were added in two successive PCR steps. Sequencing of the TCR alpha and beta cDNA libraries was done on the Illumina HiSeq platform using custom primers. Per the authors' processing: Raw reads were processed with MiGEC to extract unique molecular identifiers, and MiXCR was used to determine CDR3 positions. For each individual, recombination models were inferred using an EM algorithm with the repgenHMM and IGoR tools. Shared clonotypes were analyzed with the tcR package in R, and sharing was normalized by the product of cloneset sizes. To study raw recombination without the effects of thymic and clonal selection, out-of-frame nonproductive sequences were analyzed. The public sequencing data were trimmed at Q25 with fastp and processed into clonotypes with MiXCR by TCRdb, which kept only in-frame beta chains. Entries are consolidated by CDR3 protein sequence, retaining the most common genes and DNA. V and J calls and clone size were set by TCRdb, not the authors. Here the sample has 1.5 million to 2 million distinct CDR3 sequences; less than 40% occur a single time. Together, the top ten hold 0.25% to 0.3% of the sample.

All donors were healthy Caucasians. The clonotype was recovered from a newborn girl in good health. What was sequenced was cord blood. The receptor chain draws on TRBV6-6 and TRBJ2-1, with 7 bases matching TRBD2. The nucleotide sequence is given as TGTGCCAGCAGTGGGGGAGGGCAAGAGCAGTTCTTC. Its coded protein is CASSGGGQEQFF.